The clone carrying this TCR beta chain was found a few times. The sample is drawn from a study of OX40 agonist ivuxolimab in advanced cancers. Measured with immunoSEQ multiplex PCR; TCRdb has only the in-frame clones, and not every one. The sample includes fewer than 65,000 clones, approximately 86% of them seen just once. The source is an adult with an advanced solid tumor such as melanoma, head and neck, liver or kidney cancer. The sequences come from CD4+ or CD8+ T cells sorted from blood, collected in a trial of the OX40 agonist ivuxolimab.

This chain's CDR3 is CASSLRTGGPLTLHF. The CDR3 coding sequence is TGTGCCAGCAGCCTCAGGACAGGGGGCCCCCTCACCCTCCACTTT. V is TRBV5-5 and J is TRBJ1-6, with TRBD1 matching 11 bases. The CDR3 spans 15 residues. Germline trimming cut 4 bases from V and 14 bases from J; bases unmatched to any gene: 11. Germline V CDR1 and CDR2: SGHKS, YYEKEE (reference sequence).